The 23 T cell receptor beta chains below were found in one sample sequenced in a study of T cells in Graves' hyperthyroidism and ophthalmopathy. TCR beta CDR3 regions were amplified from RNA. First-round RT-PCR with HTBI primers amplified the TCR CDR3 region. TCRdb processed the multiplex PCR reads anew with MiXCR; each CDR3 protein has one entry. This table holds 700,000 to 850,000 distinct CDR3 sequences, approximately 40% found once. Material for sequencing was blood. The receptors were gathered from a woman in her 40s with Graves' hyperthyroidism.

Of note for this clonotype: One end of the junction varies from germline; a read error may be responsible. This chain connects TRBV20-1 to TRBJ1-3; D is ambiguous. Germline loops: CDR1 DFQATT, CDR2 SNEGSKA (reference sequence). This CDR3 contains 12 residues. The CDR3 nucleotides are TGCAGTGCCAAAAGCTCTGGAAACACCGTATATTTT. Translating gives CSAKSSGNTVYF.

Many counts were recorded for this clonotype. The chain combines TRBV12-3 or TRBV12-4 with TRBJ1-5; no firm D call. Trimming pared 7 bases from V and 3 bases from J, leaving 7 bases between. This CDR3 comprises 12 residues. The CDR3 loop is CASTRNNQPQHF. The CDR3 DNA is TGTGCCAGCACCCGTAACAATCAGCCCCAGCATTTT.

There are many counts of this clonotype. V and J are TRBV6-6 and TRBJ2-5, with 15 bases that match TRBD2. The germline gives CDR1 MNHNY, CDR2 SVGAGI (reference sequence). The V segment lost 5 bases and the J segment 5 bases; nucleotides outside the gene matches: 6. This CDR3 comprises 16 residues. CDR3 region: CASSGTSGGSGETQYF. The CDR3 region has the DNA TGTGCCAGCAGTGGGACTAGCGGGGGGTCGGGTGAGACCCAGTACTTC.

This clonotype was observed a few times. The chain joins TRBV28 to TRBJ2-5, with TRBD1 matching 8 bases. The CDR3 has 14 amino acids. V was clipped by 5 bases and J by 5 bases; unmatched bases: 7. Germline V gene lookup returns CDR1 MDHEN and CDR2 SYDVKM. The CDR3 spells CASSAWTGLETQYF. CDR3 in DNA: TGTGCCAGCAGTGCCTGGACAGGGTTGGAGACCCAGTACTTC.

The chain carries TRBV20-1 and TRBJ1-5; D remains ambiguous. Germline assignment: CDR1 DFQATT and CDR2 SNEGSKA (reference sequence). The CDR3 loop spans 15 amino acids. V lost 6 bases and J lost 0, with 15 bases in between. CDR3 sequence (DNA): TGCAGTGCGGACGCACAAGGAATTAGCAATCAGCCCCAGCATTTT. Amino acids: CSADAQGISNQPQHF.

This clonotype occurred many times. The chain has TRBV11-2 and TRBJ2-5, with 8 bases aligning to TRBD2. The CDR3 spans 13 residues. Germline values: CDR1 SGHAT, CDR2 FQNNGV. J was trimmed by 5 bases and V by 7 bases; bases with no gene match: 6. CDR3 sequence (DNA): TGTGCCAGCACCTTTAGCGGGACTGAGACCCAGTACTTC. As protein: CASTFSGTETQYF. The full variable domain, its missing parts supplied by reference TRBV11-2 and TRBJ2-5, is EAGVAQSPRYKIIEKRQSVAFWCNPISGHATLYWYQQILGQGPKLLIQFQNNGVVDDSQLPKDRFSAERLKGVDSTLKIQPAKLEDSAVYLCASTFSGTETQYFGPGTRLLVL.

This clonotype was seen many times. The chain links TRBV2 to TRBJ1-6; D unclear. CDR3 length: 12 residues. The germline CDR1 and CDR2 sequences are SNHLY and FYNNEI. V lost 1 base and J 9 bases, leaving 4 bases between the germline ends. The CDR3 here is CASSEVGSPLHF. The CDR3 DNA is TGTGCCAGCAGTGAAGTTGGTTCACCCCTCCACTTT.

Remarks on this clonotype: One end of the junction does not line up with germline, which may come from a read error. V and J are TRBV10-2 and TRBJ1-1; tentatively, D is TRBD1 (5 bases). Germline V gene lookup returns CDR1 WSHSY and CDR2 SAAADI. The CDR3 extends over 13 amino acids. Written as DNA, the CDR3 is TGTGCCAGCATCAGGGCCGCGGGGACTGAAGCTTTCTTT. Its protein product is CASIRAAGTEAFF.

The V and J genes are TRBV7-9 and TRBJ2-7; 14 bases match TRBD2. The germline V gene encodes CDR1 SEHNR and CDR2 FQNEAQ (reference sequence). The CDR3 length is 16 residues. V was pared by 5 bases and J by 4 bases, with 7 bases of the junction left unmatched. The DNA for the CDR3 is TGTGCCAGCAGCCGGACTAGCGGGGGGATCCTATACGAGCAGTACTTC. This codes for CASSRTSGGILYEQYF.

This clonotype was picked up a small number of times. The gene calls are TRBV13 and TRBJ2-7; D remains unclear. The CDR3 extends over 13 amino acids. Trimming cost V 6 bases and J 4 bases, with 13 bases left between them. Germline CDR1 is PRHDT and CDR2 is FYEKMQ (reference sequence). This CDR3 is CASSRFGDYEQYF. The DNA for the CDR3 is TGTGCCAGCAGTCGATTTGGCGATTACGAGCAGTACTTC.

This chain joins TRBV19 and TRBJ2-7, with a weak D call TRBD1 (5 bases). CDR1 is LNHDA, CDR2 SQIVND, per germline (reference sequence). V shed 4 bases and J shed 2 bases, with 18 bases lying between them. The CDR3 runs 16 residues. The CDR3 loop reads CASSTRAGYVTYEQYF. CDR3 DNA: TGTGCCAGTAGTACCCGTGCAGGGTACGTAACCTACGAGCAGTACTTC.

In this sample, this clonotype turned up many times. The chain combines TRBV7-9 with TRBJ2-7; D gene unclear. CDR1 and CDR2 (germline): SEHNR, FQNEAQ (reference sequence). Trimming shortened V by 4 bases and J by 4 bases, and 11 bases separated the two germline ends. CDR3 length: 13 amino acids. This CDR3 reads CASSSGPRYEQYF. The CDR3 region has the DNA TGTGCCAGCAGCTCCGGTCCTAGATACGAGCAGTACTTC.

The J gene is TRBJ1-1, the V gene TRBV7-2; D is unresolved. Trimming shortened V by 1 base and J by 8 bases, and 8 bases separated the two germline ends. The CDR3 loop spans 12 amino acids. Germline loops: CDR1 SGHTA, CDR2 FQGNSA. The CDR3 sequence: CASSLELAEAFF. The CDR3 nucleotides read TGTGCCAGCAGCTTAGAACTAGCGGAAGCTTTCTTT.

The genes are TRBV5-6 and TRBJ2-5; 7 nucleotides align to TRBD1. The CDR3 is made up of 15 amino acids. The trim removed 3 bases at V and 2 bases at J, leaving 7 bases unmatched. Germline V lookup: CDR1 SGHDT, CDR2 YYEEEE. CDR3: CASSWTGVIQETQYF. As DNA, the CDR3 is TGTGCCAGCAGCTGGACAGGTGTAATACAAGAGACCCAGTACTTC.

As regards this clonotype: A single base separates this from a much larger clone, so it may be a read error. This sequence joins TRBV11-2 and TRBJ1-4; a weak D match, TRBD1 (6 bases). The CDR3 extends over 14 amino acids. Trimming cost V 4 bases and J 7 bases, with 13 bases left between them. Germline V gene data show CDR1 as SGHAT and CDR2 as FQNNGV. This CDR3 is CASSSTRGSEKLFF. In DNA form, the CDR3 reads TGTGCCAGCAGCTCCACCAGGGGTAGTGAAAAACTGTTTTTT.

This clonotype was seen at least ten times. This sequence joins TRBV19 and TRBJ1-5; the match to TRBD1 covers 9 bases. J gave up 7 bases and V 4 bases, and 5 bases lay outside the gene matches. Per germline, CDR1 LNHDA and CDR2 SQIVND (reference sequence). CDR3 length equals 14 residues. The CDR3 sequence is CASSTGTGTQPQHF. The DNA of the CDR3 is TGTGCCAGTAGTACCGGGACAGGGACCCAGCCCCAGCATTTT.

In this sample, this clonotype turned up a few times. At one end, the junction sequence differs from germline, possibly due to a read error. This chain links TRBV5-1 with TRBJ1-2; 9 nucleotides line up with TRBD1. The germline gives CDR1 SGHRS, CDR2 YFSETQ. The CDR3 spans 17 residues. CDR3 sequence: CASSVARDRGFPYGYTF. The DNA for the CDR3 is TGTGCCAGCAGCGTAGCTCGAGACAGGGGGTTCCCATATGGCTACACCTTC. The full variable domain, completed using reference TRBV5-1 and TRBJ1-2, is KAGVTQTPRYLIKTRGQQVTLSCSPISGHRSVSWYQQTPGQGLQFLFEYFSETQRNKGNFPGRFSGRQFSNSRSEMNVSTLELGDSALYLCASSVARDRGFPYGYTFGSGTRLTVV.

This clonotype showed up just a few times. A junction end diverges from the germline sequence, so it may reflect a read error. The chain combines TRBV7-7 with TRBJ1-1; 12 bases are a match to TRBD1. The germline V gene encodes CDR1 SSHAT and CDR2 FNYEAQ (reference sequence). CDR3 length equals 18 residues. CDR3 in amino acids: CASSYNDRDRGRRTEAFF. CDR3 bases: TGTGCTAGCAGCTACAACGACCGGGACAGGGGGCGCCGAACTGAAGCTTTCTTT.

This chain joins TRBV6-5 and TRBJ2-5; 10 bases align to TRBD1. The J call may not be correct, given that the DNA end is closer to TRBJ2-1. The CDR3 covers 14 residues. The V gene's germline CDR1 is MNHEY and CDR2 SVGAGI. DNA for the CDR3: TGTGCCAGCAGTTTTGGGACAGGGGCCGATGAGCAGTTCTTC. Its translation: CASSFGTGADEQFF.

The rearrangement joins TRBV7-2 to TRBJ2-5; 8 bases line up with TRBD1. The trim removed 5 bases at V and 11 bases at J, leaving 13 bases unmatched. CDR1 and CDR2 from the germline V gene are SGHTA and FQGNSA. CDR3 length: 14 residues. CDR3 sequence reads: CASSPGQGLGEQYF. Written as DNA, the CDR3 is TGTGCCAGCAGCCCCGGACAGGGCCTGGGGGAGCAGTACTTC.

DNA for the CDR3: TGTGCCAGCAGTATCCAAACCGGGACAGGGCCCCAGCATTTT. Its translation: CASSIQTGTGPQHF. The J gene is TRBJ1-5, the V gene TRBV2; 8 bases align to TRBD1. J was trimmed by 9 bases and V by 5 bases; bases with no gene match: 9. CDR3 length: 14 residues. From germline, CDR1 is SNHLY and CDR2 FYNNEI.

V and J are TRBV6-1 and TRBJ2-3, with TRBD1 matching over 7 bases. The CDR3 sequence is 14 residues long. Germline lookup yields CDR1 MNHNS and CDR2 SASEGT. The trim removed 7 bases at V and 4 bases at J, leaving 8 bases unmatched. CDR3 DNA: TGTGCCAGCAACCCCGCAGGGGGAGCAGATACGCAGTATTTT. Protein sequence: CASNPAGGADTQYF.

This clonotype showed up many times. In this CDR3 the conserved last residue, phenylalanine or tryptophan, is missing, so a read error is likely. The limits of the CDR3 on the DNA are not certain, so only TCRdb's listed CDR3 is given. The V and J genes are TRBV7-9 and TRBJ1-1; TRBD1, the table's D call, lacks a check against the DNA. The CDR3 totals 10 residues, both ends included. From germline, CDR1 is SEHNR and CDR2 FQNEAQ (reference sequence). The CDR3 region is CASSATQGLM.